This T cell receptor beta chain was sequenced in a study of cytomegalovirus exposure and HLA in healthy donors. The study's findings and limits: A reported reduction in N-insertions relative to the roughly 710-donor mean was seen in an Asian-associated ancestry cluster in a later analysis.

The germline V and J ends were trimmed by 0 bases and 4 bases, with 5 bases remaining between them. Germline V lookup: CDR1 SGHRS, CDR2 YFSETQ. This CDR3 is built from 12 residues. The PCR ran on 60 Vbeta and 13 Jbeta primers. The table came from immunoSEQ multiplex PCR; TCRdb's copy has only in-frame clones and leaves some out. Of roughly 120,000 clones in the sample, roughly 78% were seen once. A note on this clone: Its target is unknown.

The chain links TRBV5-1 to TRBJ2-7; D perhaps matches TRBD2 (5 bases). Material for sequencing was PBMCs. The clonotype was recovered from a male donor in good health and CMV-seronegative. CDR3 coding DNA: TGCGCCAGCAGCTTGGGGGAGTACGAGCAGTACTTC. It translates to CASSLGEYEQYF.